These 25 T cell receptor delta chains share one sample of origin, sequenced in a study of gamma-delta T cells after stem cell transplantation. With CATT, TCRdb re-called clones from the RT-PCR reads. The sample contains some 1,300 delta-chain clones, 35% to 45% of which appear only once. The sequenced sample was gamma-delta T cells. The receptors here all came from a human donor. It is not recorded whose cells these are; they may come from a transplant donor. This table probably holds off-target reads from a library built for another chain.

The CDR3 nucleotides read TGTGCCTGTGACACCATACTGGGGGATGGTGGACTCATCTTT. Translating it yields CACDTILGDGGLIF. This chain links TRDV2 with TRDJ1; 10 bases agree with TRDD3. Germline V gives CDR1 GEAIGNYY, CDR2 EKD. The CDR3 extends over 14 amino acids. Trimming at V came to 0 bases and at J to 10 bases, leaving 7 bases not matched to a gene.

As concerns this clone: One end of the junction does not line up with germline, which may come from a read error. The chain has TRDV2 and TRDJ1; the D is unclear. This CDR3 spans 16 amino acids. In germline, CDR1 is GEAIGNYY, CDR2 EKD. The DNA of the CDR3 is TGTGCCTGTGACACCGTAGGCGGGACATACACCGATGAACTCATCTTT. Protein: CACDTVGGTYTDELIF.

This clone was counted only a few times. The same CDR3 can be traced to other DNA sequences in this sample. V usage is TRDV2 and J usage is TRDJ1; 7 bases fit TRDD3. CDR1 is GEAIGNYY, CDR2 EKD, per germline. The J segment lost 0 bases and the V segment lost 0 bases, leaving 15 bases of the junction unmatched. The CDR3 spans 19 residues. The CDR3 bases are TGTGCCTGTGACACCGTCGGGGATAGGGGAGAGGTTTACACCGATAAACTCATCTTT. It yields the protein CACDTVGDRGEVYTDKLIF.

This clone was seen only once. A much larger clone sits a single nucleotide away, making a read error possible. The same CDR3 can be traced to other DNA sequences in this sample. The CDR3 DNA reads TGCGCCTGTGACCAGTTGAGGGGGGGAGATAAACTCATCTTT. Protein sequence: CACDQLRGGDKLIF. J is TRDJ1 and V is TRDV2, with D maybe TRDD3 (6 bases). CDR1 GEAIGNYY and CDR2 EKD come from the germline V gene. This CDR3 contains 14 residues.

Worth noting for this clone: This may come from a read error, since a much larger clone is one base off. The chain recombines TRDV2 with TRDJ3; a weak D match, TRDD3 (5 bases). The germline V gene encodes CDR1 GEAIGNYY and CDR2 EKD. Trimming took 0 bases from V and 2 from J, leaving 13 bases between them. The CDR3 loop spans 18 amino acids. CDR3: CACDTVLVDPWDTRQMFF. CDR3 DNA sequence: TGTGCCTGTGACACCGTACTGGTAGACCCCTGGGACACCCGACAGATGTTTTTC.

This sequence joins TRDV2 and TRDJ1; TRDD3 aligns across 11 bases. The germline gives CDR1 GEAIGNYY, CDR2 EKD. V trimming: 6 bases; J trimming: 2 bases; junction bases outside the gene matches: 10. The CDR3 is made up of 16 amino acids. In nucleotides, the CDR3 is TGTGCCTGTCTTCCCCTGGGGGATACTGGGACCGATAAACTCATCTTT. As protein: CACLPLGDTGTDKLIF.

The CDR3 loop is CACDTWDPHTGVYTEAWDTRQMFF. CDR3 nucleotide sequence: TGTGCCTGTGACACGTGGGACCCCCATACTGGGGTCTACACAGAAGCCTGGGACACCCGACAGATGTTTTTC. This sequence joins TRDV2 and TRDJ3; 7 bases map to TRDD3. This CDR3 has 24 residues. Germline V gene lookup returns CDR1 GEAIGNYY and CDR2 EKD. V shed 1 base, J shed 2 bases, and the junction held 25 bases outside the gene matches.

To note about this clone: Sequence at one end of the junction differs from germline and may be a read error. The genes are TRDV2 and TRDJ3; 13 bases line up with TRDD3. The CDR3 has 20 residues. Germline CDR1 reads GEAIGNYY; CDR2 reads EKD. CDR3 in DNA: TGTGCCTGTGACACCGTACTGGGGGATACGCGGTCCTGTTACACCCGACCGATGTTTTTC. It codes for CACDTVLGDTRSCYTRPMFF.

The V call is TRDV2, the J call TRDJ1, with 8 bases lining up with TRDD3. Germline V gene sequence: CDR1 GEAIGNYY, CDR2 EKD. This CDR3 is 16 amino acids long. V lost 2 bases and J lost 0; bases outside the gene matches: 7. CDR3 residues: CACDNLGDPNTDKLIF. CDR3 nucleotide sequence: TGTGCCTGTGACAACCTGGGGGACCCCAACACCGATAAACTCATCTTT.

A remark on this clone: A read error may be the cause here, since a much bigger clone is one base away. This chain joins TRDV2 and TRDJ1; 7 bases match TRDD3. CDR3 length equals 15 residues. Germline V gene sequence: CDR1 GEAIGNYY, CDR2 EKD. The CDR3 reads CASDTVGDSTDKLIF. Here the CDR3 DNA reads TGTGCCAGTGACACCGTAGGGGATAGCACCGATAAACTCATCTTT.

This clone showed up just a few times. The chain combines TRDV2 with TRDJ1; 10 bases fit TRDD3. CDR1 GEAIGNYY and CDR2 EKD come from the germline V gene. V lost 0 bases to trimming and J lost 1 base; unmatched junction nucleotides: 13. The CDR3 has 19 residues. In nucleotides, the CDR3 is TGTGCCTGTGACACCCTCGGGACTACTGGGGGATCGTTCACCGATAAACTCATCTTT. Its protein product is CACDTLGTTGGSFTDKLIF.

This clone was counted between two and nine times. The gene calls are TRDV2 and TRDJ1; D unclear. V lost 0 bases and J 0 bases, leaving 7 bases between the germline ends. Germline CDR1 GEAIGNYY, CDR2 EKD. The CDR3 length is 14 residues. CDR3: CACDTVVNTDKLIF. The CDR3 DNA reads as TGTGCCTGTGACACCGTGGTCAACACCGATAAACTCATCTTT.

As for this clone: A junction boundary mismatches the germline segment, possibly from a read error. The V call is TRDV2, the J call TRDJ1; D call uncertain. The germline CDR1 and CDR2 sequences are GEAIGNYY and EKD. This CDR3 comprises 15 residues. The CDR3 DNA is TGTGCCTGTGGCACCGCGGGCCCCGGGTACGATAAACTCATCTTT. Protein product: CACGTAGPGYDKLIF.

In this sample, this clone turned up a few times. This chain uses TRDV2 with TRDJ2; TRDD3 agrees at 12 bases. The CDR3 is 21 residues long. The germline CDR1 and CDR2 sequences are GEAIGNYY and EKD. V shed 2 bases and J 4 bases; nucleotides not matched to a gene: 19. The CDR3 DNA sequence: TGTGCCTGTGACAGACTTCCTACCGGGGAACTGGGGGATACCTGGACAGCACAACTCTTCTTT. Its protein is CACDRLPTGELGDTWTAQLFF.

The chain links TRDV2 to TRDJ1; 9 bases match TRDD3. Germline lookup yields CDR1 GEAIGNYY and CDR2 EKD. CDR3 length equals 20 residues. The junction had 16 bases not matched to a gene; V was cut back by 0 bases and J by 0 bases. The CDR3 region is CACDTLTTDRLGDNTDKLIF. For the CDR3, the DNA is TGTGCCTGTGACACCCTTACTACGGACCGGTTGGGGGATAACACCGATAAACTCATCTTT.

The rearrangement joins TRDV2 to TRDJ1; 12 positions agree with TRDD3. The CDR3 is 23 residues long. V shed 3 bases and J 2 bases; nucleotides not matched to a gene: 27. In germline, CDR1 is GEAIGNYY, CDR2 EKD. The CDR3 bases are TGTGCCTGTGACCCTGCCCCCAGCCTTCCTACGACTGGGGGATACTCAGGAACCGATAAACTCATCTTT. Protein sequence: CACDPAPSLPTTGGYSGTDKLIF.

The chain has TRDV2 and TRDJ1, with 11 bases aligning to TRDD3. Losses at the gene ends were 3 bases for V and 4 bases for J; bases not matched to a gene: 12. The V gene's germline CDR1 is GEAIGNYY and CDR2 EKD. CDR3 length: 17 residues. In DNA form, the CDR3 reads TGTGCCTGTGACGGGGTAGGACTGGGGGATAAAGGCGATAAACTCATCTTT. As protein: CACDGVGLGDKGDKLIF.

The rearrangement uses TRDV2 and TRDJ1; TRDD3 matches at 13 bases. Germline V gene sequence: CDR1 GEAIGNYY, CDR2 EKD. The CDR3 is 19 amino acids. The junction had 14 bases not matched to a gene; V was cut back by 3 bases and J by 2 bases. The CDR3 reads CACDPITGGYAELTDKLIF. Here the CDR3 DNA reads TGTGCCTGTGACCCCATCACTGGGGGATACGCTGAGCTGACCGATAAACTCATCTTT.

This chain connects TRDV2 to TRDJ1; 8 nucleotides agree with TRDD3. Unmatched junction bases numbered 34, after V lost 3 bases and J lost 5 bases. Germline CDR1 is GEAIGNYY and CDR2 is EKD. The CDR3 covers 23 residues. The CDR3: CACDPLLGDGGIAEPPPMDKLIF. The CDR3 coding sequence is TGTGCCTGTGACCCCCTTCTGGGCGATGGGGGGATAGCGGAACCCCCCCCCATGGATAAACTCATCTTT.

The chain combines TRDV2 with TRDJ1; 7 nucleotides align to TRDD3. The germline CDR1 and CDR2 sequences are GEAIGNYY and EKD. Unmatched junction bases numbered 16, after V lost 3 bases and J lost 1 base. CDR3 size: 18 residues. The DNA for the CDR3 is TGTGCCTGTGACCCCTTACTGTGGGATACAGTCCGCACCGATAAACTCATCTTT. Translation: CACDPLLWDTVRTDKLIF.

This sequence joins TRDV2 and TRDJ1, with 10 bases aligning to TRDD3. The CDR3 consists of 18 residues. CDR1 GEAIGNYY and CDR2 EKD come from the germline V gene. Trimming cost V 3 bases and J 0 bases; bases outside gene matches: 12. The CDR3 loop reads CACDGLGDASRYTDKLIF. CDR3 DNA: TGTGCCTGTGACGGACTGGGGGATGCTTCCAGGTACACCGATAAACTCATCTTT.

V usage is TRDV2 and J usage is TRDJ1; TRDD3 matches at 9 bases. The germline V gene encodes CDR1 GEAIGNYY and CDR2 EKD. V dropped 3 bases and J dropped 0; count of bases not matched to a gene: 16. The CDR3 is 19 residues long. As DNA, the CDR3 is TGTGCCTGTGACTCCAGTACTGGGGGAGAAACTATGTACACCGATAAACTCATCTTT. It yields the protein CACDSSTGGETMYTDKLIF.

The CDR3 region has the DNA TGTGCCTGTGACACCATACCATCTACTGGGGGAGACTTCAAGATGTACACCGATAAACTCATCTTT. Translated, it gives CACDTIPSTGGDFKMYTDKLIF. The gene calls are TRDV2 and TRDJ1, with 9 positions matching TRDD3. The trim removed 0 bases at V and 0 bases at J, leaving 22 bases unmatched. This CDR3 region has 22 residues. Germline CDR1 and CDR2: GEAIGNYY and EKD.

To note about this clone: A read error may account for a junction end that differs from germline. This chain uses TRDV2 with TRDJ1, with a possible D match to TRDD3 (5 bases). There are 19 residues in the CDR3. Germline lookup yields CDR1 GEAIGNYY and CDR2 EKD. CDR3 amino acids: CACDTVSITGHGGTDNLIF. CDR3 coding DNA: TGTGCCTGTGACACGGTTTCCATTACAGGCCACGGGGGCACCGATAACCTCATCTTT.

In its sample, this clone was seen a few times. Other DNA sequences in the same sample also yield this CDR3. This CDR3 is CACDTVLSTDKLIF. The CDR3 DNA sequence: TGTGCCTGTGACACCGTTTTAAGTACCGATAAACTCATCTTT. The rearrangement uses TRDV2 and TRDJ1, with D hard to call. The CDR3 sequence is 14 residues long. Germline values: CDR1 GEAIGNYY, CDR2 EKD. Trimming pared 0 bases from V and 2 bases from J, leaving 9 bases between.